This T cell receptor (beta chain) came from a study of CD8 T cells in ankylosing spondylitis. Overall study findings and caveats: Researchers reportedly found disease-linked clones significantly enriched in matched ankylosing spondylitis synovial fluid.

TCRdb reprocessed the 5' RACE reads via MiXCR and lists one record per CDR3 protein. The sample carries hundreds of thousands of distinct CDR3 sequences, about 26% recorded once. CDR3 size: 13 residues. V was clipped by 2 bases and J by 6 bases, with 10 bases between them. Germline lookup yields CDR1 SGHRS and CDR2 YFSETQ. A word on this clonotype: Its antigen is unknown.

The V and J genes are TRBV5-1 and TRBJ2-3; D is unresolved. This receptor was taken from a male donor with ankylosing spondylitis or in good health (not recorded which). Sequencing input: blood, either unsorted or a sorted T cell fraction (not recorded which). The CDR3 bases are TGCGCCAGCAGCTTCACCCCCGAGGATACGCAGTATTTT. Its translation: CASSFTPEDTQYF.